This TCR beta chain derives from a study of technical replicates of blood from a few donors. Profiled with immunoSEQ multiplex PCR; TCRdb holds only in-frame clones, not every one. The data contain approximately 81,000 clones, 90% to 98% of them singletons. The V gene's germline CDR1 is SGHRS and CDR2 YFSETQ. Trimming took off 2 bases at V and 2 bases at J, with 15 bases between the two ends. This CDR3 contains 16 residues. The sequence derives from a human donor in good health. The rearrangement joins TRBV5-1 to TRBJ2-3; D perhaps matches TRBD1 (6 bases). The material sequenced was T cells isolated from PBMCs. The CDR3 nucleotides are TGCGCCAGCAGCTTACAGGGTCGACTATCCACAGATACGCAGTATTTT. It encodes CASSLQGRLSTDTQYF.